One sample yielded the 21 T cell receptor beta chains listed below, sequenced in a study of cytomegalovirus exposure and HLA in healthy donors. Primers included in the PCR were 60 Vbeta and 13 Jbeta primers. The protocol was immunoSEQ multiplex PCR, while the TCRdb copy is restricted to in-frame clones and leaves out a portion. The table has about 98,000 clones, roughly 77% seen once. The material sequenced was PBMCs. These receptors came from a man in his forties in good health and CMV-seronegative.

The chain combines TRBV5-1 with TRBJ2-5; TRBD1 is a possible D gene (5 bases). The CDR3 has 20 residues. V was cut by 3 bases and J by 0 bases, with 27 bases left in between. Germline V gives CDR1 SGHRS, CDR2 YFSETQ. CDR3 region: CASSSKPSLRTSQYQETQYF. In DNA form, the CDR3 reads TGCGCCAGCAGCTCCAAGCCAAGCCTAAGGACATCTCAGTACCAAGAGACCCAGTACTTC. Looking up the rest from reference TRBV5-1 and TRBJ2-5 gives the full variable domain: KAGVTQTPRYLIKTRGQQVTLSCSPISGHRSVSWYQQTPGQGLQFLFEYFSETQRNKGNFPGRFSGRQFSNSRSEMNVSTLELGDSALYLCASSSKPSLRTSQYQETQYFGPGTRLLVL.

The chain links TRBV5-1 to TRBJ2-3; 11 nucleotides line up with TRBD1. Germline trimming cut 4 bases from V and 6 bases from J; bases unmatched to any gene: 7. CDR1 SGHRS and CDR2 YFSETQ come from the germline V gene. The CDR3 has 15 amino acids. The CDR3 nucleotides read TGCGCCAGCAGCCCTGGGACAGGGGGGACGGATACGCAGTATTTT. This sequence encodes CASSPGTGGTDTQYF.

The rearrangement joins TRBV6-5 to TRBJ2-1; 8 bases match TRBD1. The CDR3 consists of 15 residues. Unmatched junction bases numbered 7, after V lost 5 bases and J lost 4 bases. Per germline, CDR1 MNHEY and CDR2 SVGAGI. The CDR3 loop is CASSRGQGPYNEQFF. The DNA of the CDR3 is TGTGCCAGCAGTCGAGGACAGGGCCCTTACAATGAGCAGTTCTTC.

The chain uses TRBV6-1 and TRBJ1-2; no firm D call. Trimming cost V 4 bases and J 0 bases, with 9 bases left between them. Per germline, CDR1 MNHNS and CDR2 SASEGT. This CDR3 comprises 14 residues. The CDR3 DNA sequence: TGTGCCAGCAGTGTGTCACAGTCTAACTATGGCTACACCTTC. This sequence encodes CASSVSQSNYGYTF.

Only a few counts were recorded for this clone. The chain joins TRBV7-6 to TRBJ1-4; D might be TRBD1 (5 bases). With 2 bases removed from V and 5 bases from J, the gap between germline ends came to 9 bases. This CDR3 has 14 amino acids. Per germline, CDR1 SGHVS and CDR2 FNYEAQ. The CDR3, as DNA: TGTGCCAGCAGCTTACAGGGTGGGAATGAAAAACTGTTTTTT. Translating it yields CASSLQGGNEKLFF. The variable domain in full, with the rest retrieved from reference TRBV7-6 and TRBJ1-4, is GAGVSQSPRYKVTKRGQDVALRCDPISGHVSLYWYRQALGQGPEFLTYFNYEAQQDKSGLPNDRFSAERPEGSISTLTIQRTEQRDSAMYRCASSLQGGNEKLFFGSGTQLSVL.

The rearrangement joins TRBV28 to TRBJ2-7; no definite D call. CDR1 MDHEN and CDR2 SYDVKM come from the germline V gene. Trimming took off 6 bases at V and 4 bases at J, with 4 bases between the two ends. CDR3 length equals 10 residues. CDR3 residues: CASSGYEQYF. In DNA form, the CDR3 reads TGTGCCAGCAGCGGGTACGAGCAGTACTTC.

The V and J genes are TRBV28 and TRBJ2-2; 7 bases fit TRBD2. With 6 bases clipped from V and 2 bases from J, the junction kept 6 bases outside the gene matches. Germline CDR1 reads MDHEN; CDR2 reads SYDVKM. The CDR3 consists of 15 residues. The CDR3 loop is CASSKAGSNTGELFF. The DNA for the CDR3 is TGTGCCAGCAGCAAAGCGGGGTCTAACACCGGGGAGCTGTTTTTT. Based on the CDR3 plus reference TRBV28 and TRBJ2-2, the full variable domain is DVKVTQSSRYLVKRTGEKVFLECVQDMDHENMFWYRQDPGLGLRLIYFSYDVKMKEKGDIPEGYSVSREKKERFSLILESASTNQTSMYLCASSKAGSNTGELFFGEGSRLTVL.

The V call is TRBV5-1, the J call TRBJ1-1; a possible D gene is TRBD1 (5 bases). The CDR3 contains 13 residues. Between the trimmed V and J ends, which lost 3 bases and 4 bases, there was a span of 10 bases. Germline assignment: CDR1 SGHRS and CDR2 YFSETQ. The CDR3 reads CASSSGHSTEAFF. CDR3 in DNA: TGCGCCAGCAGCTCCGGACACAGCACTGAAGCTTTCTTT. The whole variable domain, remainder taken from reference TRBV5-1 and TRBJ1-1, is KAGVTQTPRYLIKTRGQQVTLSCSPISGHRSVSWYQQTPGQGLQFLFEYFSETQRNKGNFPGRFSGRQFSNSRSEMNVSTLELGDSALYLCASSSGHSTEAFFGQGTRLTVV.

V is TRBV18 and J is TRBJ1-2; unclear D gene. This CDR3 has 15 residues. The V gene's germline CDR1 is KGHSH and CDR2 LQKENI. The V and J ends lost 1 base and 1 base respectively, with 10 bases between them. The CDR3 protein is CASSPQGGFNYGYTF. For the CDR3, the DNA is TGTGCCAGCTCACCACAGGGAGGCTTTAACTATGGCTACACCTTC.

The chain links TRBV7-8 to TRBJ2-7; 7 bases are shared with TRBD1. Germline V gives CDR1 SGHVS, CDR2 FQNEAQ. CDR3 length equals 13 residues. V dropped 5 bases and J dropped 2; count of bases not matched to a gene: 3. As DNA, the CDR3 is TGTGCCAGCAGCGAGGGACAGCCCTACGAGCAGTACTTC. Its translation is CASSEGQPYEQYF.

The rearrangement links TRBV28 to TRBJ1-2; D is unresolved. V lost 2 bases and J 8 bases, leaving 9 bases between the germline ends. The germline V gene encodes CDR1 MDHEN and CDR2 SYDVKM. The CDR3 extends over 12 amino acids. CDR3 in amino acids: CASSLGTRGYTF. The CDR3 bases are TGTGCCAGCAGTTTAGGAACTAGGGGCTACACCTTC.

The J gene is TRBJ2-2, the V gene TRBV5-4; D may be TRBD2 (7 bases). Between the trimmed V and J ends, which lost 3 bases and 3 bases, there was a span of 15 bases. The CDR3 totals 16 residues. Germline values: CDR1 SGHNT, CDR2 YYREEE (reference sequence). For the CDR3, the DNA is TGTGCCAGCAGCTCGGGGGGCGGGGTCTACACCGGGGAGCTGTTTTTT. Translating gives CASSSGGGVYTGELFF.

This chain links TRBV5-1 with TRBJ2-5; the D gene is possibly TRBD1 (7 bases). Germline V gene lookup returns CDR1 SGHRS and CDR2 YFSETQ. Trimming shortened V by 1 base and J by 4 bases, and 17 bases separated the two germline ends. This CDR3 contains 16 residues. This CDR3 is CASSLSQGQGGETQYF. The DNA of the CDR3 is TGCGCCAGCAGCTTGTCTCAGGGGCAGGGGGGAGAGACCCAGTACTTC. Variable domain in full (rest from reference TRBV5-1 and TRBJ2-5): KAGVTQTPRYLIKTRGQQVTLSCSPISGHRSVSWYQQTPGQGLQFLFEYFSETQRNKGNFPGRFSGRQFSNSRSEMNVSTLELGDSALYLCASSLSQGQGGETQYFGPGTRLLVL.

V usage is TRBV5-1 and J usage is TRBJ2-3; D may be TRBD2 (5 bases). CDR3 length: 14 residues. V lost 0 bases to trimming and J lost 6 bases, with 11 bases between them. The germline V gene encodes CDR1 SGHRS and CDR2 YFSETQ. CDR3 in amino acids: CASSLGRVGDTQYF. DNA of the CDR3: TGCGCCAGCAGCTTGGGGCGGGTGGGGGATACGCAGTATTTT.

V usage is TRBV28 and J usage is TRBJ1-1; 10 nucleotides match TRBD1. V gave up 5 bases and J gave up 4 bases; unmatched junction bases: 7. CDR1 and CDR2 (germline): MDHEN, SYDVKM. The length of the CDR3 is 15 residues. CDR3 sequence reads: CASSPGGQGSTEAFF. CDR3 nucleotides: TGTGCCAGCAGTCCTGGGGGACAGGGGAGCACTGAAGCTTTCTTT. The variable domain in full, completed from reference TRBV28 and TRBJ1-1, reads DVKVTQSSRYLVKRTGEKVFLECVQDMDHENMFWYRQDPGLGLRLIYFSYDVKMKEKGDIPEGYSVSREKKERFSLILESASTNQTSMYLCASSPGGQGSTEAFFGQGTRLTVV.

This clone was detected only once. This chain links TRBV5-8 with TRBJ1-6; no firm D call. Germline V gene data show CDR1 as SGHTS and CDR2 as YDEGEE. Between the trimmed V and J ends, which lost 4 bases and 8 bases, there was a span of 13 bases. The CDR3 is 14 amino acids. The CDR3 region has the DNA TGTGCCAGCAGCCGCCTGGGCCCCCATTCACCCCTCCACTTT. It encodes CASSRLGPHSPLHF. The entire variable domain, with the rest obtained from reference TRBV5-8 and TRBJ1-6, is as follows: EAGVTQSPTHLIKTRGQQATLRCSPISGHTSVYWYQQALGLGLQFLLWYDEGEERNRGNFPPRFSGRQFPNYSSELNVNALELEDSALYLCASSRLGPHSPLHFGNGTRLTVT.

The V and J genes are TRBV10-3 and TRBJ1-4, with 7 bases aligning to TRBD1. With V trimmed by 2 bases and J by 2 bases, 14 bases remained unmatched. CDR3 size: 19 residues. Germline CDR1 ENHRY, CDR2 SYGVKD. DNA of the CDR3: TGTGCCATCAGTGAGCTCAGGGACAGTGAGGATGCCACTAATGAAAAACTGTTTTTT. Translating it yields CAISELRDSEDATNEKLFF.

The chain couples TRBV4-3 to TRBJ2-1, with a weak D call TRBD2 (5 bases). CDR1 and CDR2 from the germline V gene are LGHNA and YSLEER. With 4 bases removed from V and 0 bases from J, the gap between germline ends came to 16 bases. The CDR3 spans 17 residues. The CDR3 DNA sequence: TGCGCCAGCAGCCGCGATTCACGGGGATACTCCTACAATGAGCAGTTCTTC. It specifies CASSRDSRGYSYNEQFF.

The chain joins TRBV5-4 to TRBJ2-3, with D possibly TRBD2 on 5 matching bases. The CDR3 runs to 13 residues. Germline lookup yields CDR1 SGHNT and CDR2 YYREEE (reference sequence). The ends were cut back, 0 bases at V and 4 bases at J, with 6 bases in the middle. The CDR3 bases are TGTGCCAGCAGCTTGGCCGGGGCAGATACGCAGTATTTT. The encoded protein is CASSLAGADTQYF.

V is TRBV11-3 and J is TRBJ2-2; D perhaps matches TRBD2 (5 bases). The V and J ends lost 4 bases and 6 bases respectively, with 9 bases between them. Per germline, CDR1 SGHNT and CDR2 YENEEA. CDR3 length: 13 residues. The CDR3 DNA sequence: TGTGCCAGCAGCTCACTAGTGCCCGGGGAGCTGTTTTTT. Its translation is CASSSLVPGELFF. The complete variable domain, with remaining parts taken from reference TRBV11-3 and TRBJ2-2, reads EAGVVQSPRYKIIEKKQPVAFWCNPISGHNTLYWYLQNLGQGPELLIRYENEEAVDDSQLPKDRFSAERLKGVDSTLKIQPAELGDSAVYLCASSSLVPGELFFGEGSRLTVL.

This clone is a singleton in its sample. The V and J genes are TRBV5-8 and TRBJ1-1; no clear D. Germline V gene sequence: CDR1 SGHTS, CDR2 YDEGEE. The CDR3 runs to 15 residues. Trimming left V 4 bases short and J 0 bases short, with 13 bases between. DNA for the CDR3: TGTGCCAGCAGCGTGCTCGGTGGAGTGAACACTGAAGCTTTCTTT. Translation: CASSVLGGVNTEAFF.